A selection of T cell receptor beta chains follows, all from one sample in a study of blood T cell repertoires in COVID-19. This table comes from immunoSEQ multiplex PCR, and its TCRdb copy is limited to in-frame clones, with some not included. The sample shows about 91,000 clones, just over 85% of them seen only once. Sequenced sample: peripheral blood. The receptor set was obtained from a woman in her seventies with acute or convalescent COVID-19. Each CDR3 is given with its conserved first and last residue. D genes are given only for firm matches. Only some rows state a clone size, as once, few, many or a class for expanded clones.

clone size: .; D gene: .; V gene: TRBV30; J gene: TRBJ1-6; CDR3 protein: CAWSVQGYVSPLHF; CDR3 DNA: TGTGCCTGGAGTGTACAGGGTTATGTTTCACCCCTCCACTTT
clone size: once; D gene: .; V gene: TRBV30; J gene: TRBJ1-1; CDR3 protein: CAWSPGAKNTEAFF; CDR3 DNA: TGTGCCTGGAGCCCAGGGGCTAAGAACACTGAAGCTTTCTTT
clone size: .; D gene: .; V gene: TRBV27; J gene: TRBJ2-7; CDR3 protein: CASSFRGSYEQYF; CDR3 DNA: TGTGCCAGCAGTTTTCGGGGTTCCTACGAGCAGTACTTC
clone size: .; D gene: TRBD2; V gene: TRBV5-8; J gene: TRBJ2-5; CDR3 protein: CASSFLAGGGETQYF; CDR3 DNA: TGTGCCAGCAGCTTTCTAGCGGGAGGGGGAGAGACCCAGTACTTC
clone size: .; D gene: .; V gene: TRBV30; J gene: TRBJ2-5; CDR3 protein: CAWSVGQSQETQYF; CDR3 DNA: TGTGCCTGGAGTGTAGGACAGAGCCAAGAGACCCAGTACTTC
clone size: few; D gene: .; V gene: TRBV2; J gene: TRBJ1-1; CDR3 protein: CASSEAGGTEAFF; CDR3 DNA: TGTGCCAGCAGTGAGGCGGGGGGCACTGAAGCTTTCTTT
clone size: once; D gene: TRBD1; V gene: TRBV5-6; J gene: TRBJ1-1; CDR3 protein: CASSWGQLNTEAFF; CDR3 DNA: TGTGCCAGCAGCTGGGGACAGTTGAACACTGAAGCTTTCTTT
clone size: .; D gene: TRBD2; V gene: TRBV11-2; J gene: TRBJ2-1; CDR3 protein: CASSLGLAGDEQFF; CDR3 DNA: TGTGCCAGCAGCTTGGGACTAGCGGGAGATGAGCAGTTCTTC
clone size: once; D gene: .; V gene: TRBV2; J gene: TRBJ1-2; CDR3 protein: CASKGVGQGQKPDNYGYTF; CDR3 DNA: TGTGCCAGCAAAGGCGTCGGTCAGGGCCAAAAACCCGATAACTATGGCTACACCTTC
clone size: .; D gene: TRBD1; V gene: TRBV2; J gene: TRBJ2-1; CDR3 protein: CASSEYRGNNEQFF; CDR3 DNA: TGTGCCAGCAGTGAATACAGGGGAAACAATGAGCAGTTCTTC
clone size: .; D gene: .; V gene: TRBV2; J gene: TRBJ1-5; CDR3 protein: CASSEYLRNQPQHF; CDR3 DNA: TGTGCCAGCAGTGAATATCTGCGGAATCAGCCCCAGCATTTT
clone size: .; D gene: TRBD1; V gene: TRBV11-1; J gene: TRBJ1-2; CDR3 protein: CASSLEGAPGYTF; CDR3 DNA: TGTGCCAGCAGCTTAGAGGGGGCGCCTGGCTACACCTTC
clone size: .; D gene: TRBD1; V gene: TRBV18; J gene: TRBJ1-5; CDR3 protein: CASSDRARNQPQHF; CDR3 DNA: TGTGCCAGCTCGGACAGGGCCCGCAATCAGCCCCAGCATTTT
clone size: .; D gene: .; V gene: TRBV6-6; J gene: TRBJ1-5; CDR3 protein: CASGSWGDQPQHF; CDR3 DNA: TGTGCCAGCGGGTCGTGGGGGGATCAGCCCCAGCATTTT
clone size: .; D gene: TRBD1; V gene: TRBV2; J gene: TRBJ1-6; CDR3 protein: CASSQPQGRNSPLHF; CDR3 DNA: TGTGCCAGCAGTCAACCACAGGGGAGAAATTCACCCCTCCACTTT
clone size: few; D gene: .; V gene: TRBV3-1/TRBV3-2; J gene: TRBJ1-1; CDR3 protein: CASSHQEIRGEAFF; CDR3 DNA: TGTGCCAGCAGCCACCAAGAGATCAGGGGAGAAGCTTTCTTT